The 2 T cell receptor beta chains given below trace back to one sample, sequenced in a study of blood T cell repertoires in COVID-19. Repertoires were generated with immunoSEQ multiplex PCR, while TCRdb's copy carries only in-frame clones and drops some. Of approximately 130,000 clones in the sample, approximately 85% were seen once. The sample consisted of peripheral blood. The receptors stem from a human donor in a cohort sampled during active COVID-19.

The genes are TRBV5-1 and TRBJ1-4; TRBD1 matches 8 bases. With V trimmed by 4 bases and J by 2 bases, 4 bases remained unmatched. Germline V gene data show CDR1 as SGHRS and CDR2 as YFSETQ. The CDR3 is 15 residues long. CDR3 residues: CASSLAGGTNEKLFF. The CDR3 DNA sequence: TGCGCCAGCAGCCTCGCAGGGGGCACTAATGAAAAACTGTTTTTT.

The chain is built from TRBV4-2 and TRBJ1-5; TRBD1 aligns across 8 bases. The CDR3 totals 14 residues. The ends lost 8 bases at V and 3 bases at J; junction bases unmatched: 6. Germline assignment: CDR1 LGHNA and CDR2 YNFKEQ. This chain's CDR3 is CASSGTGDNQPQHF. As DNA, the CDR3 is TGTGCCAGCTCCGGGACAGGCGACAATCAGCCCCAGCATTTT.